This record looks at one TCR beta chain sequence and its context. V shed 5 bases, J shed 8 bases, and the junction held 0 bases outside the gene matches. This CDR3 has 13 amino acids. Germline V CDR1 and CDR2: SGHTA, FQGTGA. These data originate in a study of T-cell memory formation after mild COVID-19. TCRdb re-called the 5' RACE reads with MiXCR, one entry per CDR3 protein. Of about 290,000 distinct CDR3 sequences in the sample, more than 15% were seen once. The chain couples TRBV7-3 to TRBJ2-4, with TRBD2 matching over 13 bases. The source of this sequence is a man aged 18-30 years who had mild COVID-19 (a few samples of this study predate the infection). Cell type and time point are not known. The sample taken for sequencing was PBMCs or a T cell subset sorted from them (not recorded which). This chain's CDR3 is CASSGTSGDIQYF. As DNA, the CDR3 is TGTGCCAGCAGCGGGACTAGCGGGGACATTCAGTACTTC.